This section outlines one T cell receptor (beta chain) sequence together with its context. Method: immunoSEQ multiplex PCR; TCRdb's copy keeps in-frame clones and lacks some. The sample has 8,500 to 13,000 clones, approximately 94% seen once. Trimming cost V 0 bases and J 7 bases; bases outside gene matches: 6. Germline V lookup: CDR1 LNHNV, CDR2 YYDKDF (reference sequence). The CDR3 runs 15 residues. The source of the sample is a study of technical replicates of blood from a handful of donors. The receptor comes from a human donor in good health. This chain joins TRBV15 and TRBJ2-7; 10 bases map to TRBD2. The material sequenced was PBMCs. CDR3 sequence reads: CATSRELAGLREQYF. CDR3 nucleotide sequence: TGTGCCACCAGCAGAGAACTAGCGGGACTACGGGAGCAGTACTTC.